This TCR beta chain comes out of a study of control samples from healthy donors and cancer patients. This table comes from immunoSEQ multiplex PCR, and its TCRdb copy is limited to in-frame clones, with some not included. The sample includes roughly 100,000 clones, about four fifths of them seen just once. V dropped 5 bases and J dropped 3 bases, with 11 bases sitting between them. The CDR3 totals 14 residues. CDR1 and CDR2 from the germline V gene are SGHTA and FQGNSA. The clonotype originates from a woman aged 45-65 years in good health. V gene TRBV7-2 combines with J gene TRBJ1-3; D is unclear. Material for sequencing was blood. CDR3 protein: CASSPVEVGNTIYF. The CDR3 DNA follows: TGTGCCAGCAGCCCCGTAGAGGTTGGAAACACCATATATTTT.